What follows are 9 T cell receptor beta chains derived from one specimen sequenced in a study of shared clonotypes between healthy human individuals. Produced via immunoSEQ multiplex PCR; TCRdb's table is partial and in-frame only. The data contain 2 million to 2.5 million clones, roughly 93% of them singletons. Sequences were obtained from naive CD4+ T cells from PBMCs. Subset defined: CD45RA+ positively selected. The receptors come from a man between 18 and 35 years old in good health. Some clones in this sample may be carry-over from other donors' samples.

This clone was seen a single time. This chain uses TRBV30 with TRBJ2-3; no reliable D call. Trimming shortened V by 0 bases and J by 7 bases, and 8 bases separated the two germline ends. The length of the CDR3 is 12 residues. Germline-derived CDR1 and CDR2 are GTSNPN and SVGIG (reference sequence). The CDR3 DNA sequence: TGTGCCTGGAGTGTTCCGTGGAATACGCAGTATTTT. Translating it yields CAWSVPWNTQYF.

The chain combines TRBV4-2 with TRBJ2-1; possibly TRBD2 for D (6 bases). Trimming shortened V by 8 bases and J by 2 bases, and 19 bases separated the two germline ends. The CDR3 is 16 residues long. Germline CDR1 LGHNA, CDR2 YNFKEQ. The CDR3, as DNA: TGTGCCAGCGGCGGGAACCACCGAAGTCCCTACAATGAGCAGTTCTTC. Translating gives CASGGNHRSPYNEQFF.

The rearrangement joins TRBV7-3 to TRBJ2-1; D not certain. CDR3 length: 13 residues. Trimming shortened V by 6 bases and J by 7 bases, and 13 bases separated the two germline ends. Germline loops: CDR1 SGHTA, CDR2 FQGTGA. The CDR3 region has the DNA TGTGCCAGCAGACCGCTAGGTAGGAATGAGCAGTTCTTC. Translation gives CASRPLGRNEQFF.

The V and J genes are TRBV5-1 and TRBJ1-2; the match to TRBD1 covers 7 bases. The trim removed 4 bases at V and 3 bases at J, leaving 12 bases unmatched. CDR1 and CDR2 (germline): SGHRS, YFSETQ. CDR3 length: 16 residues. CDR3 sequence (DNA): TGCGCCAGCAGCCGATCCCCAGGACAGGACGACTATGGCTACACCTTC. Amino acids: CASSRSPGQDDYGYTF. Full variable domain (outside the CDR3, taken from reference TRBV5-1 and TRBJ1-2): KAGVTQTPRYLIKTRGQQVTLSCSPISGHRSVSWYQQTPGQGLQFLFEYFSETQRNKGNFPGRFSGRQFSNSRSEMNVSTLELGDSALYLCASSRSPGQDDYGYTFGSGTRLTVV.

The V call is TRBV7-9, the J call TRBJ2-3, with D perhaps TRBD2 (6 bases). The CDR3 spans 19 residues. V was cut by 1 base and J by 2 bases, with 22 bases left in between. CDR1 and CDR2 (germline): SEHNR, FQNEAQ (reference sequence). The CDR3 reads CASSLDKIPGAGPTDTQYF. The CDR3, as DNA: TGTGCCAGCAGCTTAGATAAAATTCCGGGCGCGGGACCCACAGATACGCAGTATTTT.

V and J are TRBV6-5 and TRBJ2-2; TRBD1 aligns across 10 bases. Germline V gene sequence: CDR1 MNHEY, CDR2 SVGAGI. This CDR3 contains 16 residues. V trimming: 0 bases; J trimming: 5 bases; junction bases outside the gene matches: 3. CDR3 nucleotide sequence: TGTGCCAGCAGTTACTCTAGGACAGGGGGAACCGGGGAGCTGTTTTTT. Protein: CASSYSRTGGTGELFF.

This chain joins TRBV7-2 and TRBJ2-7; tentatively, D is TRBD2 (6 bases). The CDR3 extends over 13 amino acids. Germline V gives CDR1 SGHTA, CDR2 FQGNSA. Trimming cost V 4 bases and J 7 bases, with 14 bases left between them. DNA of the CDR3: TGTGCCAGCAGCTCCAGGGTGGCGGGGGAGCAGTACTTC. This codes for CASSSRVAGEQYF.

This clone was observed a few times. Other DNA sequences within the sample encode an identical CDR3. The V call is TRBV2, the J call TRBJ1-5; D unclear. Between the trimmed V and J ends, which lost 2 bases and 1 base, there was a span of 6 bases. This CDR3 has 14 amino acids. The germline V gene has CDR1 SNHLY and CDR2 FYNNEI. Here the CDR3 reads CASSERVSNQPQHF. Written as DNA, the CDR3 is TGTGCCAGCAGTGAACGGGTAAGCAATCAGCCCCAGCATTTT.

The rearrangement links TRBV2 to TRBJ2-4; D uncertain. Germline loops: CDR1 SNHLY, CDR2 FYNNEI. The CDR3 has 18 residues. V shed 0 bases and J shed 0 bases, with 15 bases lying between them. CDR3 protein: CASSEALPFPLAKNIQYF. CDR3 nucleotide sequence: TGTGCCAGCAGTGAAGCGCTTCCGTTCCCGCTAGCCAAAAACATTCAGTACTTC. The full variable domain, with the rest looked up from reference TRBV2 and TRBJ2-4, is EPEVTQTPSHQVTQMGQEVILRCVPISNHLYFYWYRQILGQKVEFLVSFYNNEISEKSEIFDDQFSVERPDGSNFTLKIRSTKLEDSAMYFCASSEALPFPLAKNIQYFGAGTRLSVL.